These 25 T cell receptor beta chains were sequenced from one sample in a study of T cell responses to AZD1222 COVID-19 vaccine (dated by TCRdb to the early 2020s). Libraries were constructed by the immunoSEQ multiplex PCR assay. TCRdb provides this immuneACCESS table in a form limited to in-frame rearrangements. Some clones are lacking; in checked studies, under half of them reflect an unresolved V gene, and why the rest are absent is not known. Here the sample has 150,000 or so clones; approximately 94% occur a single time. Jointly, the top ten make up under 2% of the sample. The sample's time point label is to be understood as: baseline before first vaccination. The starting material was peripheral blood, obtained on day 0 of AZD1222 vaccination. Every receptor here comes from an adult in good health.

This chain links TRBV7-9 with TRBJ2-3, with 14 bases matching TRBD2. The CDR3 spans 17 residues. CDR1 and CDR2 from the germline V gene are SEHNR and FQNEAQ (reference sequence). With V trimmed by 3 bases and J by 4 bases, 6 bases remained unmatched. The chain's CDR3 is CASSFMTSGGASDTQYF. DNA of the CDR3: TGTGCCAGCAGCTTCATGACTAGCGGGGGGGCCTCAGATACGCAGTATTTT.

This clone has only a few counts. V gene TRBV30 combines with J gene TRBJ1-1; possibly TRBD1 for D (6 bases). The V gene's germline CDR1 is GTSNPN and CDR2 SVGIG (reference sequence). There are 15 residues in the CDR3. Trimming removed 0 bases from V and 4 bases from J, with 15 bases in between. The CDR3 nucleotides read TGTGCCTGGAGTGTACGGGGGGCCACGGGCACTGAAGCTTTCTTT. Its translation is CAWSVRGATGTEAFF.

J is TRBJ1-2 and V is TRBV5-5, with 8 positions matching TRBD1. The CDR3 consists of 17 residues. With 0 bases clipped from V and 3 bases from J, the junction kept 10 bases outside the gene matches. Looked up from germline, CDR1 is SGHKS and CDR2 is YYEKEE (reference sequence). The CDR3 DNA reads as TGTGCCAGCAGCTTGGCAGACAGGGGACTGTTCCACTATGGCTACACCTTC. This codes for CASSLADRGLFHYGYTF.

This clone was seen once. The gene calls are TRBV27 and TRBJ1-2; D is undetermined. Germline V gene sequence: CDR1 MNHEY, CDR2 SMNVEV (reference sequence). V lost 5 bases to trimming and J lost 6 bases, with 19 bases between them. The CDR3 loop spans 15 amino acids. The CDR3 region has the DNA TGTGCCAGCAGTCTCAATCAAGGGTATTCGAATGGCTACACCTTC. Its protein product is CASSLNQGYSNGYTF.

CDR3 amino acids: CARSLDRDSLYNSPLHF. CDR3 DNA: TGTGCCAGAAGCCTAGACCGGGACAGCCTCTATAATTCACCCCTCCACTTT. The chain recombines TRBV5-3 with TRBJ1-6, with TRBD1 identical over 7 bases. TRBV5-3 is known as an ORF, though its function is uncertain. After removal of 4 bases from V and 3 bases from J, the junction contained 10 bases not matched to a gene. The CDR3 is 17 amino acids.

CDR3 protein: CATSRVGLLQPQHF. The CDR3 nucleotides are TGTGCCACCAGCAGAGTAGGGCTTCTCCAGCCCCAGCATTTT. The chain is built from TRBV15 and TRBJ1-5; D not certain. Germline loops: CDR1 LNHNV, CDR2 YYDKDF (reference sequence). CDR3 length equals 14 residues. V lost 1 base and J 7 bases, leaving 11 bases between the germline ends.

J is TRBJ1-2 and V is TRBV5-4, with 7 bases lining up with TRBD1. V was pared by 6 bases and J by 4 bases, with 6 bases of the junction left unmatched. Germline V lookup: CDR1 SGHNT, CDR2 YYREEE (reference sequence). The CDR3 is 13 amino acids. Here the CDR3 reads CASKRTGSYGYTF. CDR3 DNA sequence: TGTGCCAGCAAACGGACAGGCAGCTATGGCTACACCTTC. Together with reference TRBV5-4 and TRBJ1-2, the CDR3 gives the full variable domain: ETGVTQSPTHLIKTRGQQVTLRCSSQSGHNTVSWYQQALGQGPQFIFQYYREEENGRGNFPPRFSGLQFPNYSSELNVNALELDDSALYLCASKRTGSYGYTFGSGTRLTVV.

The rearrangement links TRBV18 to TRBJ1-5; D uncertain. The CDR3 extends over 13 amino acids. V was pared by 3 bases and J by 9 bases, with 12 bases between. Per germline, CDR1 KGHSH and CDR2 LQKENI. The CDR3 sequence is CASSPGSEGPQHF. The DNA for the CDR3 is TGTGCCAGCTCACCCGGGTCGGAAGGGCCCCAGCATTTT.

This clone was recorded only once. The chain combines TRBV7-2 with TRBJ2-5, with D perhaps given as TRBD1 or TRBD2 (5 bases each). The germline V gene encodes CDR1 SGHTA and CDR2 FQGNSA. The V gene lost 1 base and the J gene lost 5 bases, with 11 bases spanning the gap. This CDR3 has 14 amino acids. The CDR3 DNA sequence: TGTGCCAGCAGCTTAGGAGGGGCCCGCGAGACCCAGTACTTC. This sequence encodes CASSLGGARETQYF.

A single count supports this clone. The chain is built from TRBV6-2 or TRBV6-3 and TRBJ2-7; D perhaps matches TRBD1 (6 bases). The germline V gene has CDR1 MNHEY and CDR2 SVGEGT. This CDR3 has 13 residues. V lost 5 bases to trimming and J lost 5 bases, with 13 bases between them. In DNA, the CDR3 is TGTGCCAGCAGTCGGGACAATCGGGACGAGCAGTACTTC. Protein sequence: CASSRDNRDEQYF.

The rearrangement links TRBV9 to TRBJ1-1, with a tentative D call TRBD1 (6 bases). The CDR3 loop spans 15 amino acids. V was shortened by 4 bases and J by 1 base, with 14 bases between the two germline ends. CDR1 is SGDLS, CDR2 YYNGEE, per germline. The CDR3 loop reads CASSFGGGGNTEAFF. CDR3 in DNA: TGTGCCAGCAGCTTCGGGGGAGGGGGGAACACTGAAGCTTTCTTT.

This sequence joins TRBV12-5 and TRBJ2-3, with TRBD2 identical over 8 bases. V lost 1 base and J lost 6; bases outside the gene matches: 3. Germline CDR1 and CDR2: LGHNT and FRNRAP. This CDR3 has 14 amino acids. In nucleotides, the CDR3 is TGTGCTAGTGGTTTGGACGGGAGGGCGGATACGCAGTATTTT. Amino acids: CASGLDGRADTQYF.

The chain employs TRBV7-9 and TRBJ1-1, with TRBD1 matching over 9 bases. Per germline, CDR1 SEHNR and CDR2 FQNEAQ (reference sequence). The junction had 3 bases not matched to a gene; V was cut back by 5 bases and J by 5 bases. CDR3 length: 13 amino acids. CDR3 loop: CASSPQGATEAFF. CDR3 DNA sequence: TGTGCCAGCAGCCCACAGGGGGCAACTGAAGCTTTCTTT.

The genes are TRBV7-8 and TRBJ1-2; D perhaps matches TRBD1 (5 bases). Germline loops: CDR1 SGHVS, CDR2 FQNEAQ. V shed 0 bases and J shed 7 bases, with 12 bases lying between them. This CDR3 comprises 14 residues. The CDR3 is CASSLAPGFGGYTF. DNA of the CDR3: TGTGCCAGCAGCTTAGCGCCAGGGTTCGGTGGCTACACCTTC.

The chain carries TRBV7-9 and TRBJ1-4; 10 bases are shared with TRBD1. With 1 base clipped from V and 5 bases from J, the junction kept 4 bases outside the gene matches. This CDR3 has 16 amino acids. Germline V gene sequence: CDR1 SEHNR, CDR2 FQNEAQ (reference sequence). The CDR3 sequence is CASSLGDRGQNEKLFF. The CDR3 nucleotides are TGTGCCAGCAGCTTAGGGGACAGGGGCCAAAATGAAAAACTGTTTTTT. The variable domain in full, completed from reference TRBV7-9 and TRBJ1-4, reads DTGVSQNPRHKITKRGQNVTFRCDPISEHNRLYWYRQTLGQGPEFLTYFQNEAQLEKSRLLSDRFSAERPKGSFSTLEIQRTEQGDSAMYLCASSLGDRGQNEKLFFGSGTQLSVL.

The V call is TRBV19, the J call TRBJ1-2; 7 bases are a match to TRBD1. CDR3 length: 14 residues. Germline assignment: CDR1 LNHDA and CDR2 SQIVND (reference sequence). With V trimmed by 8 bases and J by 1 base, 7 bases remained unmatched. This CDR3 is CASRPGQNNYGYTF. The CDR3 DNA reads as TGTGCCAGTCGGCCGGGACAGAATAACTATGGCTACACCTTC.

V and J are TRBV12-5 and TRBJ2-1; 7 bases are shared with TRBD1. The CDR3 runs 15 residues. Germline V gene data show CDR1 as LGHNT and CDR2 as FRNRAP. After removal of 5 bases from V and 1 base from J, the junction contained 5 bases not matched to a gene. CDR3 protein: CASGTGQSSYNEQFF. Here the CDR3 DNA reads TGTGCTAGTGGTACGGGACAGTCTTCCTACAATGAGCAGTTCTTC. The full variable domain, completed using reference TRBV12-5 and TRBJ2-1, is DARVTQTPRHKVTEMGQEVTMRCQPILGHNTVFWYRQTMMQGLELLAYFRNRAPLDDSGMPKDRFSAEMPDATLATLKIQPSEPRDSAVYFCASGTGQSSYNEQFFGPGTRLTVL.

The CDR3 region has the DNA TGTGCCAGCGCGGCAACAGGGGGTTTCACTGAAGCTTTCTTT. Residues: CASAATGGFTEAFF. The J gene is TRBJ1-1, the V gene TRBV25-1; TRBD1 aligns across 8 bases. V gave up 8 bases and J gave up 4 bases; unmatched junction bases: 9. The CDR3 is made up of 14 amino acids. Germline CDR1 is MGHDK and CDR2 is SYGVNS. The full variable domain, its missing parts supplied by reference TRBV25-1 and TRBJ1-1, is EADIYQTPRYLVIGTGKKITLECSQTMGHDKMYWYQQDPGMELHLIHYSYGVNSTEKGDLSSESTVSRIRTEHFPLTLESARPSHTSQYLCASAATGGFTEAFFGQGTRLTVV.

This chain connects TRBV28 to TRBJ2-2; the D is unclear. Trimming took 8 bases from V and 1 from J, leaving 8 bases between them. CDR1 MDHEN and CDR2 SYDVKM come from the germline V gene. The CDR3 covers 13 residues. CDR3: CASWRGNTGELFF. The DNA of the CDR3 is TGTGCCAGCTGGAGAGGGAACACCGGGGAGCTGTTTTTT.

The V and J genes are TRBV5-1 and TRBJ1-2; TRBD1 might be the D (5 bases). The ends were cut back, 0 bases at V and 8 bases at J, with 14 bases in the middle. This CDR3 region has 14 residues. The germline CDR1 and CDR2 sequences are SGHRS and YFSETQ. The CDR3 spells CASSLAGQGEGYTF. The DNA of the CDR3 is TGCGCCAGCAGCTTGGCCGGGCAGGGTGAAGGCTACACCTTC. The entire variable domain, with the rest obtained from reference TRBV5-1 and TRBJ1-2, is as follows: KAGVTQTPRYLIKTRGQQVTLSCSPISGHRSVSWYQQTPGQGLQFLFEYFSETQRNKGNFPGRFSGRQFSNSRSEMNVSTLELGDSALYLCASSLAGQGEGYTFGSGTRLTVV.

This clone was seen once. CDR3 loop: CASSSHSSAEQYF. CDR3 coding DNA: TGTGCCAGCAGCTCGCATTCTAGCGCCGAGCAGTACTTC. This chain uses TRBV7-3 with TRBJ2-7; the D gene is possibly TRBD2 (6 bases). The germline V gene has CDR1 SGHTA and CDR2 FQGTGA. V lost 4 bases and J 6 bases, leaving 13 bases between the germline ends. This CDR3 region has 13 residues.

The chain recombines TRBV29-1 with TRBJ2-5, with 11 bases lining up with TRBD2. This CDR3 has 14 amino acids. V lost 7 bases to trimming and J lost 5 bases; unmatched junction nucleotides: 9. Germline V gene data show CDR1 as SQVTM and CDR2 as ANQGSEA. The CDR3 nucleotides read TGCAGCGCATATAGCGGGAGGGCCGGGGAGACCCAGTACTTC. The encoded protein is CSAYSGRAGETQYF. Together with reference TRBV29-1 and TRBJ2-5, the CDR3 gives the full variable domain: SAVISQKPSRDICQRGTSLTIQCQVDSQVTMMFWYRQQPGQSLTLIATANQGSEATYESGFVIDKFPISRPNLTFSTLTVSNMSPEDSSIYLCSAYSGRAGETQYFGPGTRLLVL.

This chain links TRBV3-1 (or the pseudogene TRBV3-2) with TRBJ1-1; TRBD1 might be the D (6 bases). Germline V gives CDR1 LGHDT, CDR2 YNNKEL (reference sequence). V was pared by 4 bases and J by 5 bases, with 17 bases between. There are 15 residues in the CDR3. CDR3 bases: TGTGCCAGCAGCCCTACGGAGGGGGGGCTAACTGAAGCTTTCTTT. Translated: CASSPTEGGLTEAFF.

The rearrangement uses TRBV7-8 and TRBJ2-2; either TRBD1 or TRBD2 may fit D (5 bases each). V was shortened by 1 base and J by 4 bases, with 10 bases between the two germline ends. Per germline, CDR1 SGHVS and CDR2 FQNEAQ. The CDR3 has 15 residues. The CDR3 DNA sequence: TGTGCCAGCAGCTTAGGGGGGAGCCGCACCGGGGAGCTGTTTTTT. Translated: CASSLGGSRTGELFF.

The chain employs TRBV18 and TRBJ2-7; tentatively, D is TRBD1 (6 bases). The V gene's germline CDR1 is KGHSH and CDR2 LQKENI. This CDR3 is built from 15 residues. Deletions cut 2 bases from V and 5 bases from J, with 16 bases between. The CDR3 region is CASSPSVAGANEQYF. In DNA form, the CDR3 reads TGTGCCAGCTCACCATCGGTCGCAGGGGCTAACGAGCAGTACTTC.